Listed here are 30 T cell receptor beta chains from one sample, sequenced in a study of a mutant IDH1 vaccine in newly diagnosed glioma. Profiled with immunoSEQ multiplex PCR; TCRdb holds only in-frame clones, not every one. The sample gives about 68,000 clones, 75% to 85% of which show up once; approximately 8.2% is in the top ten. The time point was: baseline, week 1 (first vaccination visit). The treatment was: pre-vaccination baseline after standard-of-care therapy. The sequenced sample was PBMCs, obtained from a glioma patient treated with radiotherapy, temozolomide or both. The receptors here all came from a man in his fifties with glioma.

V gene TRBV4-1 combines with J gene TRBJ1-1; D is possibly TRBD1 (5 bases). This CDR3 region has 16 residues. Germline CDR1 reads MGHRA; CDR2 reads YSYEKL. The V and J ends lost 4 bases and 0 bases respectively, with 15 bases between them. CDR3 sequence: CASSPGGSGLNTEAFF. The CDR3 DNA follows: TGCGCCAGCAGCCCGGGGGGGAGCGGCCTGAACACTGAAGCTTTCTTT.

J is TRBJ1-3 and V is TRBV30; D not certain. This CDR3 contains 13 residues. V was trimmed by 4 bases and J by 6 bases, leaving 13 bases between them. CDR1 GTSNPN and CDR2 SVGIG come from the germline V gene (reference sequence). The CDR3: CAWTLSFANTIYF. DNA for the CDR3: TGTGCCTGGACCCTCAGTTTCGCAAACACCATATATTTT.

The gene calls are TRBV4-1 and TRBJ2-7; no firm D call. The V and J ends lost 4 bases and 5 bases respectively, with 12 bases between them. The CDR3 totals 13 residues. Germline lookup yields CDR1 MGHRA and CDR2 YSYEKL. CDR3 loop: CASSPTTAHEQYF. CDR3 coding DNA: TGCGCCAGCAGCCCGACAACTGCCCACGAGCAGTACTTC.

This clone was seen ten or more times. The genes are TRBV6-6 and TRBJ2-1; D is ambiguous. Per the germline V gene, CDR1 is MNHNY and CDR2 is SVGAGI (reference sequence). The V end was cut by 4 bases, the J end by 8 bases, with 6 bases between. The CDR3 spans 11 residues. Here the CDR3 reads CASSSLDEQFF. As DNA, the CDR3 is TGTGCCAGCAGTTCCCTCGATGAGCAGTTCTTC.

The chain carries TRBV29-1 and TRBJ1-5, with 9 bases that match TRBD1. Trimming cost V 6 bases and J 7 bases; bases outside gene matches: 10. This CDR3 is 14 amino acids long. Germline V gene sequence: CDR1 SQVTM, CDR2 ANQGSEA. CDR3 coding DNA: TGCAGCGTCCAGGGACAGGGTAGGGACCAGCCCCAGCATTTT. Its protein product is CSVQGQGRDQPQHF.

The gene calls are TRBV18 and TRBJ1-1; weak D call: TRBD1 (6 bases). CDR1 KGHSH and CDR2 LQKENI come from the germline V gene. Between the trimmed V and J ends, which lost 4 bases and 8 bases, there was a span of 11 bases. The CDR3 runs to 12 residues. Here the CDR3 reads CASSRRGTEAFF. The CDR3 DNA reads as TGTGCCAGCTCACGAAGAGGGACAGAAGCTTTCTTT. The variable domain in full, completed from reference TRBV18 and TRBJ1-1, reads NAGVMQNPRHLVRRRGQEARLRCSPMKGHSHVYWYRQLPEEGLKFMVYLQKENIIDESGMPKERFSAEFPKEGPSILRIQQVVRGDSAAYFCASSRRGTEAFFGQGTRLTVV.

The V and J genes are TRBV14 and TRBJ2-1; possible D gene TRBD2, 7 bases. CDR3 length: 15 residues. Per germline, CDR1 SGHDN and CDR2 FVKESK. V was shortened by 4 bases and J by 13 bases, with 23 bases between the two germline ends. CDR3 nucleotides: TGTGCCAGCAGCCTGGGCTTTGTGGGGGGGCCTCTCCAGTTCTTC. Translated: CASSLGFVGGPLQFF. The entire variable domain, with the rest obtained from reference TRBV14 and TRBJ2-1, is as follows: EAGVTQFPSHSVIEKGQTVTLRCDPISGHDNLYWYRRVMGKEIKFLLHFVKESKQDESGMPNNRFLAERTGGTYSTLKVQPAELEDSGVYFCASSLGFVGGPLQFFGPGTRLTVL.

This clone was observed a few times. The chain employs TRBV7-2 and TRBJ1-2; 12 positions agree with TRBD1. Germline V gene lookup returns CDR1 SGHTA and CDR2 FQGNSA. Trimming cost V 1 base and J 8 bases; bases outside gene matches: 2. The CDR3 spans 14 residues. The CDR3 nucleotides are TGTGCCAGCAGCTTAGACGGGACAGGGGGCGGCTACACCTTC. This translates into CASSLDGTGGGYTF. The full variable domain, completed using reference TRBV7-2 and TRBJ1-2, is GAGVSQSPSNKVTEKGKDVELRCDPISGHTALYWYRQSLGQGLEFLIYFQGNSAPDKSGLPSDRFSAERTGGSVSTLTIQRTQQEDSAVYLCASSLDGTGGGYTFGSGTRLTVV.

The chain has TRBV7-8 and TRBJ2-2; D ambiguous. This CDR3 region has 13 residues. With 5 bases removed from V and 7 bases from J, the gap between germline ends came to 11 bases. Looked up from germline, CDR1 is SGHVS and CDR2 is FQNEAQ. Here the CDR3 DNA reads TGTGCCAGCAGCCCCTCTGTATTCGGGGAGCTGTTTTTT. Amino acid sequence: CASSPSVFGELFF.

This clone was seen a handful of times. The CDR3 DNA follows: TGTGCCATCAGTCACCTGAACACTGAAGCTTTCTTT. Protein: CAISHLNTEAFF. The chain couples TRBV10-3 to TRBJ1-1, with D unresolved. Trimming removed 5 bases from V and 0 bases from J, with 4 bases in between. Germline V CDR1 and CDR2: ENHRY, SYGVKD. This CDR3 region has 12 residues.

The table lists this clone with a count of one. The chain employs TRBV9 and TRBJ1-2, with 7 bases lining up with TRBD1. This CDR3 is 14 amino acids long. With V trimmed by 3 bases and J by 4 bases, 6 bases remained unmatched. Germline-derived CDR1 and CDR2 are SGDLS and YYNGEE. CDR3 bases: TGTGCCAGCAGCGCCGGGACAGAGACCTATGGCTACACCTTC. Protein sequence: CASSAGTETYGYTF.

J is TRBJ2-5 and V is TRBV25-1; D gene uncertain. V was trimmed by 10 bases and J by 1 base, leaving 7 bases between them. CDR3 length: 11 residues. The germline V gene encodes CDR1 MGHDK and CDR2 SYGVNS. The CDR3 DNA is TGTGCCACTGGGCCCCAAGAGACCCAGTACTTC. This encodes CATGPQETQYF.

The gene calls are TRBV7-6 and TRBJ2-5; D gene unclear. This CDR3 has 13 residues. From germline, CDR1 is SGHVS and CDR2 FNYEAQ. Trimming stripped 5 bases from V and 5 bases from J, with 12 bases between. This CDR3 reads CASSLSNQETQYF. The CDR3 nucleotides read TGTGCCAGCAGCCTAAGCAATCAGGAGACCCAGTACTTC.

This chain links TRBV9 with TRBJ1-4, with TRBD1 as a possible D gene (5 bases). CDR3 length: 15 residues. Germline V gene data show CDR1 as SGDLS and CDR2 as YYNGEE. The V and J ends lost 0 bases and 4 bases respectively, with 10 bases between them. This chain's CDR3 is CASSVGTGYNEKLFF. As DNA, the CDR3 is TGTGCCAGCAGCGTAGGAACAGGTTATAATGAAAAACTGTTTTTT. Filled out from reference TRBV9 and TRBJ1-4, the complete variable domain reads DSGVTQTPKHLITATGQRVTLRCSPRSGDLSVYWYQQSLDQGLQFLIQYYNGEERAKGNILERFSAQQFPDLHSELNLSSLELGDSALYFCASSVGTGYNEKLFFGSGTQLSVL.

This clone turned up a few times. The J gene is TRBJ2-7, the V gene TRBV7-9; D is ambiguous. Trimming removed 4 bases from V and 3 bases from J, with 10 bases in between. There are 13 residues in the CDR3. Germline V lookup: CDR1 SEHNR, CDR2 FQNEAQ (reference sequence). The chain's CDR3 is CASSSPRDYEQYF. The CDR3 DNA reads as TGTGCCAGCAGCTCCCCCCGAGACTACGAGCAGTACTTC.

This clone was observed a single time. The chain couples TRBV5-1 to TRBJ2-5; a weak D match, TRBD2 (6 bases). CDR1 is SGHRS, CDR2 YFSETQ, per germline. The germline V and J ends were trimmed by 7 bases and 3 bases, with 19 bases remaining between them. This CDR3 region has 15 residues. CDR3: CASRTDGSKEETQYF. The CDR3 nucleotides read TGCGCCAGCCGAACGGACGGGAGCAAGGAAGAGACCCAGTACTTC.

V is TRBV20-1 and J is TRBJ2-2; D gene uncertain. Germline CDR1 is DFQATT and CDR2 is SNEGSKA (reference sequence). This CDR3 spans 11 amino acids. V was cut by 3 bases and J by 4 bases, with 3 bases left in between. DNA for the CDR3: TGCAGTGCTAGGAGCACCGGGGAGCTGTTTTTT. Its protein product is CSARSTGELFF.

V and J are TRBV6-5 and TRBJ1-1, with D unresolved. The CDR3 covers 14 residues. Trimming shortened V by 6 bases and J by 1 base, and 12 bases separated the two germline ends. CDR1 is MNHEY and CDR2 is SVGAGI in the germline V gene. CDR3 sequence: CASRTNTPNTEAFF. The CDR3 coding sequence is TGTGCCAGCAGGACCAACACCCCGAACACTGAAGCTTTCTTT.

The rearrangement links TRBV19 to TRBJ1-1; D is uncertain. V was trimmed by 5 bases and J by 5 bases, leaving 15 bases between them. The CDR3 length is 14 residues. CDR1 LNHDA and CDR2 SQIVND come from the germline V gene (reference sequence). CDR3 protein: CASSGLRGETEAFF. The DNA for the CDR3 is TGTGCCAGTAGTGGTCTCCGGGGAGAAACTGAAGCTTTCTTT. Variable domain in full (rest from reference TRBV19 and TRBJ1-1): DGGITQSPKYLFRKEGQNVTLSCEQNLNHDAMYWYRQDPGQGLRLIYYSQIVNDFQKGDIAEGYSVSREKKESFPLTVTSAQKNPTAFYLCASSGLRGETEAFFGQGTRLTVV.

The chain links TRBV14 to TRBJ1-2; possible D gene TRBD1, 5 bases. CDR1 is SGHDN, CDR2 FVKESK, per germline. There are 13 residues in the CDR3. The ends were cut back, 5 bases at V and 6 bases at J, with 13 bases in the middle. The chain's CDR3 is CASSFRVMDGYTF. For the CDR3, the DNA is TGTGCCAGCAGCTTCAGGGTGATGGATGGCTACACCTTC.

This clone was recorded only once. This chain joins TRBV28 and TRBJ2-2; D perhaps matches TRBD2 (6 bases). Trimming cost V 6 bases and J 5 bases, with 19 bases left between them. CDR1 and CDR2 from the germline V gene are MDHEN and SYDVKM. The CDR3 is made up of 16 amino acids. CDR3 loop: CASSRRWAGRTGELFF. As DNA, the CDR3 is TGTGCCAGCAGCCGCCGATGGGCAGGGAGGACCGGGGAGCTGTTTTTT.

This chain connects TRBV10-3 to TRBJ1-1; no reliable D call. The CDR3 runs 12 residues. V was pared by 5 bases and J by 1 base, with 5 bases between. Germline-derived CDR1 and CDR2 are ENHRY and SYGVKD. The CDR3: CAISTRNTEAFF. The CDR3 coding sequence is TGTGCCATCAGTACAAGGAACACTGAAGCTTTCTTT.

DNA for the CDR3: TGCAGCGCCCTGGGCGGGACCGGGGAGCTGTTTTTT. Translation: CSALGGTGELFF. The rearrangement joins TRBV29-1 to TRBJ2-2; maybe TRBD2 (5 bases). Germline CDR1 SQVTM, CDR2 ANQGSEA. The CDR3 covers 12 residues. Trimming left V 7 bases short and J 5 bases short, with 11 bases between.

The chain is built from TRBV18 and TRBJ2-3, with TRBD2 as a possible D gene (6 bases). Germline V CDR1 and CDR2: KGHSH, LQKENI. V was cut by 4 bases and J by 6 bases, with 11 bases left in between. The CDR3 length is 13 residues. The CDR3 nucleotides are TGTGCCAGCTCACTACCGGGGGTGGATACGCAGTATTTT. This codes for CASSLPGVDTQYF.

The chain recombines TRBV2 with TRBJ2-5; 9 bases fit TRBD2. Germline CDR1 and CDR2: SNHLY and FYNNEI. Trimming cost V 4 bases and J 4 bases; bases outside gene matches: 10. CDR3 length: 16 residues. This CDR3 is CASSGGSGGSGETQYF. The CDR3 coding sequence is TGTGCCAGCAGTGGGGGTAGCGGGGGATCGGGAGAGACCCAGTACTTC.

The chain joins TRBV19 to TRBJ2-3, with a tentative D call TRBD1 (5 bases). Looked up from germline, CDR1 is LNHDA and CDR2 is SQIVND (reference sequence). V lost 8 bases to trimming and J lost 0 bases, with 12 bases between them. The CDR3 is made up of 14 amino acids. The CDR3 is CASSGSHSTDTQYF. Written as DNA, the CDR3 is TGTGCCAGTTCAGGGTCACATAGCACAGATACGCAGTATTTT.

Of note for this clone: Other DNA variants within this sample encode the same CDR3. The chain links TRBV5-4 to TRBJ1-2, with 8 bases aligning to TRBD1. Unmatched junction bases numbered 3, after V lost 1 base and J lost 7 bases. The germline V gene has CDR1 SGHNT and CDR2 YYREEE (reference sequence). The CDR3 runs 13 residues. The CDR3 nucleotides read TGTGCCAGCAGCTTGCGACAGGGGAGTGGCTACACCTTC. Translating it yields CASSLRQGSGYTF.

This chain connects TRBV30 to TRBJ2-1; the D gene is possibly TRBD2 (6 bases). The germline V gene encodes CDR1 GTSNPN and CDR2 SVGIG (reference sequence). V gave up 0 bases and J gave up 9 bases, with 12 bases separating them. There are 13 residues in the CDR3. CDR3 nucleotide sequence: TGTGCCTGGAGTGTAAACCCCGGGGGTGAGCAGTTCTTC. This gives the protein CAWSVNPGGEQFF.

The chain carries TRBV27 and TRBJ1-5; D perhaps matches TRBD1 (6 bases). Trimming took 11 bases from V and 7 from J, leaving 21 bases between them. The germline gives CDR1 MNHEY, CDR2 SMNVEV (reference sequence). CDR3 size: 14 residues. The CDR3 spells CAAGRGGVDQPQHF. The CDR3 DNA sequence: TGTGCCGCAGGCCGGGGGGGCGTAGACCAGCCCCAGCATTTT.

J is TRBJ1-5 and V is TRBV28; weak D call: TRBD1 (5 bases). The CDR3 runs to 16 residues. CDR1 is MDHEN, CDR2 SYDVKM, per germline. Trimming stripped 5 bases from V and 0 bases from J, with 14 bases between. The CDR3 DNA sequence: TGTGCCAGCAGTCTCATGGGGGGTTATAGCAATCAGCCCCAGCATTTT. This translates into CASSLMGGYSNQPQHF. The whole variable domain, remainder taken from reference TRBV28 and TRBJ1-5, is DVKVTQSSRYLVKRTGEKVFLECVQDMDHENMFWYRQDPGLGLRLIYFSYDVKMKEKGDIPEGYSVSREKKERFSLILESASTNQTSMYLCASSLMGGYSNQPQHFGDGTRLSIL.